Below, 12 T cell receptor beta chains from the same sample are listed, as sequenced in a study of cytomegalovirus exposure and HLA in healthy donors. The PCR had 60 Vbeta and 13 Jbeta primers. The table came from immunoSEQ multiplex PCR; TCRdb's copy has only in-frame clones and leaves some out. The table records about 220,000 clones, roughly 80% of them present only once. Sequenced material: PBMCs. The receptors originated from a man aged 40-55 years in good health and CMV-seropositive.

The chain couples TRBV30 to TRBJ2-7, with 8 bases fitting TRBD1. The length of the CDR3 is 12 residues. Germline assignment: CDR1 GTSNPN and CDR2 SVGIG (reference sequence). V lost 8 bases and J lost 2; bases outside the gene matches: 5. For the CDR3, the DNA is TGTGCCCTGAGCAGGGGGCCCTACGAGCAGTACTTC. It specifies CALSRGPYEQYF.

The CDR3 region has the DNA TGTGCCAGCAGTACAGGGGTCCCGGAGACCCAGTACTTC. This gives the protein CASSTGVPETQYF. This sequence joins TRBV7-7 and TRBJ2-5, with TRBD1 matching over 7 bases. With 6 bases clipped from V and 5 bases from J, the junction kept 6 bases outside the gene matches. The CDR3 loop spans 13 amino acids. The germline V gene has CDR1 SSHAT and CDR2 FNYEAQ (reference sequence).

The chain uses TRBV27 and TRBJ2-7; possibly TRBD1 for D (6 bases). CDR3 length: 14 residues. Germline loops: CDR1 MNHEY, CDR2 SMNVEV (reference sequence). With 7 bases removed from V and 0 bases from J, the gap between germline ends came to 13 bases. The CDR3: CASKTGLSSYEQYV. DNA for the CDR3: TGTGCCAGCAAGACAGGTCTAAGCTCCTACGAGCAGTACGTC.

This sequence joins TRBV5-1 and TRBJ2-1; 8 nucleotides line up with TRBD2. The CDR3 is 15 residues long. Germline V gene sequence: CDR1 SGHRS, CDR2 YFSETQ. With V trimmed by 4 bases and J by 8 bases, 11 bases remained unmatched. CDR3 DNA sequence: TGCGCCAGCAGCGGAGGGACTAGAAAAAGCGATGAGCAGTTCTTC. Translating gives CASSGGTRKSDEQFF. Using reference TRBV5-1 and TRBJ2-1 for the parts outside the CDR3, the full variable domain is KAGVTQTPRYLIKTRGQQVTLSCSPISGHRSVSWYQQTPGQGLQFLFEYFSETQRNKGNFPGRFSGRQFSNSRSEMNVSTLELGDSALYLCASSGGTRKSDEQFFGPGTRLTVL.

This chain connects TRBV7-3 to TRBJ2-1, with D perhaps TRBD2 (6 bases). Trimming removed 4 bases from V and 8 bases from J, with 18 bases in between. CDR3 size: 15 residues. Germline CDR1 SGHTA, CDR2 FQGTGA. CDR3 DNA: TGTGCCAGCAGCTCAACACCGACTAGTTTCTATGAGCAGTTCTTC. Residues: CASSSTPTSFYEQFF.

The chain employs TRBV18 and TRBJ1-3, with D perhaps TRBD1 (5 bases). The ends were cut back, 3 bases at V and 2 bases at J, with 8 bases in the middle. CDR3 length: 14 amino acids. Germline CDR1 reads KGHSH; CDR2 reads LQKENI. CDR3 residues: CASSPQGAGNTIYF. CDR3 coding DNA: TGTGCCAGCTCACCTCAGGGTGCTGGAAACACCATATATTTT. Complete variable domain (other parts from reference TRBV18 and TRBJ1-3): NAGVMQNPRHLVRRRGQEARLRCSPMKGHSHVYWYRQLPEEGLKFMVYLQKENIIDESGMPKERFSAEFPKEGPSILRIQQVVRGDSAAYFCASSPQGAGNTIYFGEGSWLTVV.

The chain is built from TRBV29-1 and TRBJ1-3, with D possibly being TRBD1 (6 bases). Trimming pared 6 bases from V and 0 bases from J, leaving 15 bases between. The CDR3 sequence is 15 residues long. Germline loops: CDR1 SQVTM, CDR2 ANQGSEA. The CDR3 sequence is CSVGGMPSSGNTIYF. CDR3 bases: TGCAGCGTAGGGGGAATGCCGAGCTCTGGAAACACCATATATTTT.

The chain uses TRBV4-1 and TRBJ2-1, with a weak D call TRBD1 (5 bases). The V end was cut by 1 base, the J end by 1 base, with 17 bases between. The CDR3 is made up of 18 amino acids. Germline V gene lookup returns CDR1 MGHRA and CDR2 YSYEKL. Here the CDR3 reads CASSQVSGSAQSYNEQFF. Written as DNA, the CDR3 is TGCGCCAGCAGCCAAGTATCAGGGTCGGCGCAGTCCTACAATGAGCAGTTCTTC.

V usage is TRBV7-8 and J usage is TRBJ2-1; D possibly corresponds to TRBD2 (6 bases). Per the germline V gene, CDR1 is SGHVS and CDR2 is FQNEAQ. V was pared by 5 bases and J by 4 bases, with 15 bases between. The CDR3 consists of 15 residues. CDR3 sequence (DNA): TGTGCCAGCAGCCCCAGTAGCGGTTCATACAATGAGCAGTTCTTC. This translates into CASSPSSGSYNEQFF.

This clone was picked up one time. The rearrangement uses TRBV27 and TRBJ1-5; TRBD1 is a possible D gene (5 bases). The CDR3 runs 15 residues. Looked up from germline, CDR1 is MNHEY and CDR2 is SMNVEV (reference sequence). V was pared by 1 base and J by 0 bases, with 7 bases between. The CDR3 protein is CASSLWGGSNQPQHF. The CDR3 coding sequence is TGTGCCAGCAGTTTATGGGGGGGTAGCAATCAGCCCCAGCATTTT.

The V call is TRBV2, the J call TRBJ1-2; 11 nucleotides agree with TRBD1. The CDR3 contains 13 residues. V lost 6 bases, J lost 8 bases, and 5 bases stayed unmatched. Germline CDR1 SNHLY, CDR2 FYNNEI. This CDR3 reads CASRGTGGRGYTF. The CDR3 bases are TGTGCCAGCAGGGGGACAGGGGGAAGAGGCTACACCTTC.

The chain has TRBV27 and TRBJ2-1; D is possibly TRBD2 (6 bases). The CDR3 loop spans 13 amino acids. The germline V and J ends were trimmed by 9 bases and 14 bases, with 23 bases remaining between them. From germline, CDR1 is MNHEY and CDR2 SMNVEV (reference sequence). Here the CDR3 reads CASTAGGPLSKFF. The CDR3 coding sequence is TGTGCCAGTACAGCGGGCGGTCCACTCAGTAAGTTCTTC.